The next 20 T cell receptor beta chains were all read from a single sample in a study of neurological immune-mediated disorders. TCRdb reprocessed the 5' RACE reads with MiXCR, giving one entry per CDR3 protein. The data contain tens of thousands of distinct CDR3 sequences, roughly 12% of them singletons. What was sequenced was PBMCs. The receptors derive from a man aged 55-75 years in good health.

There are many counts of this clonotype. The chain combines TRBV29-1 with TRBJ2-7; no firm D call. Per the germline V gene, CDR1 is SQVTM and CDR2 is ANQGSEA. The V and J ends lost 1 base and 3 bases respectively, with 7 bases between them. This CDR3 is 12 amino acids long. CDR3 protein: CSVEGVGYEQYF. The CDR3 DNA follows: TGCAGCGTTGAAGGCGTGGGCTACGAGCAGTACTTC.

A note on this clonotype: The junction does not match germline at one end; this may be a read error. The V and J genes are TRBV7-2 and TRBJ2-5, with 7 bases matching TRBD1. In germline, CDR1 is SGHTA, CDR2 FQGNSA. This CDR3 region has 13 residues. In DNA, the CDR3 is TGTGCTAGCTGCCTAGGGGGCCAAGATACCCAGTACTTC. Translation gives CASCLGGQDTQYF.

In this sample, this clonotype is medium-sized. The chain has TRBV7-2 and TRBJ1-5, with 8 bases aligning to TRBD1. The CDR3 loop spans 16 amino acids. Germline lookup yields CDR1 SGHTA and CDR2 FQGNSA. Trimming removed 5 bases from V and 5 bases from J; junction bases left unmatched: 11. CDR3 protein: CASSLYAGGSDQPQHF. CDR3 nucleotides: TGTGCCAGCAGCCTATACGCAGGGGGCTCGGATCAGCCCCAGCATTTT.

This clonotype has a count of ten or more. CDR3: CASSLHRLAGSSYEQYF. CDR3 nucleotides: TGTGCCAGCAGCTTGCACCGGCTAGCGGGGAGCTCCTACGAGCAGTACTTC. This chain connects TRBV7-9 to TRBJ2-7, with 9 positions matching TRBD2. There are 17 residues in the CDR3. Germline V CDR1 and CDR2: SEHNR, FQNEAQ (reference sequence). J lost 0 bases, V lost 3 bases, and 9 bases had no gene match.

This clonotype was seen ten or more times. The chain's CDR3 is CASSLIRDSHEQYF. The CDR3, as DNA: TGTGCCAGCTCACTGATCCGGGACAGCCACGAGCAGTACTTC. V and J are TRBV18 and TRBJ2-7; 7 nucleotides agree with TRBD1. Losses at the gene ends were 4 bases for V and 5 bases for J; bases not matched to a gene: 8. Germline values: CDR1 KGHSH, CDR2 LQKENI. This CDR3 region has 14 residues.

The table lists this clonotype with many counts. The chain combines TRBV20-1 with TRBJ1-1, with D maybe TRBD1 (6 bases). V was shortened by 5 bases and J by 4 bases, with 17 bases between the two germline ends. The CDR3 length is 14 residues. Germline loops: CDR1 DFQATT, CDR2 SNEGSKA (reference sequence). The chain's CDR3 is CSAPKGGLGTEAFF. The CDR3 DNA sequence: TGCAGTGCTCCTAAGGGGGGGCTGGGCACTGAAGCTTTCTTT.

V and J are TRBV14 and TRBJ2-7; D is unresolved. In germline, CDR1 is SGHDN, CDR2 FVKESK. Trimming removed 1 base from V and 12 bases from J, with 22 bases in between. The CDR3 is 15 residues long. CDR3 region: CASSQVPNQTPVRYF. In DNA, the CDR3 is TGTGCCAGCAGCCAAGTCCCGAACCAGACCCCGGTGCGGTACTTC.

This clonotype has a count of ten or more. The rearrangement uses TRBV5-1 and TRBJ2-5; the D is unclear. Trimming cost V 5 bases and J 1 base, with 9 bases left between them. Germline values: CDR1 SGHRS, CDR2 YFSETQ. The CDR3 length is 13 residues. Here the CDR3 DNA reads TGCGCCAGCAGACCTACTATCCAAGAGACCCAGTACTTC. Its translation is CASRPTIQETQYF.

This clonotype was detected many times. The rearrangement links TRBV11-2 to TRBJ2-1; 15 nucleotides line up with TRBD2. The CDR3 spans 16 residues. Germline V gives CDR1 SGHAT, CDR2 FQNNGV. V gave up 5 bases and J gave up 7 bases; unmatched junction bases: 6. CDR3 nucleotides: TGTGCCAGCAGCCCCATTGGGACTAGCGGGAGGAATGAGCAGTTCTTC. Translated: CASSPIGTSGRNEQFF.

This clonotype was found many times. CDR3 residues: CASSPPGTGSTGELFF. CDR3 coding DNA: TGCGCCAGCAGCCCTCCCGGGACAGGGAGCACCGGGGAGCTGTTTTTT. The chain couples TRBV5-1 to TRBJ2-2, with 9 bases matching TRBD1. V was pared by 4 bases and J by 4 bases, with 8 bases of the junction left unmatched. Germline V CDR1 and CDR2: SGHRS, YFSETQ. The CDR3 covers 16 residues. The full variable domain, with the rest looked up from reference TRBV5-1 and TRBJ2-2, is KAGVTQTPRYLIKTRGQQVTLSCSPISGHRSVSWYQQTPGQGLQFLFEYFSETQRNKGNFPGRFSGRQFSNSRSEMNVSTLELGDSALYLCASSPPGTGSTGELFFGEGSRLTVL.

Regarding this clonotype: This may be a read error, as it is one base from a much larger clone. This rearrangement joins TRBV10-3 to TRBJ2-5; D might be TRBD1 (6 bases). The CDR3 length is 17 residues. Between the trimmed V and J ends, which lost 0 bases and 5 bases, there was a span of 19 bases. The germline V gene has CDR1 ENHRY and CDR2 SYGVKD. CDR3 residues: CAISESSSVGARETQYF. The CDR3 DNA follows: TGTGCCATCAGTGAGTCAAGCAGCGTGGGGGCCCGGGAGACCCAGTACTTC.

This clonotype was detected only a few times. Possible read error: a much larger clone is one base away. The rearrangement uses TRBV20-1 and TRBJ2-3, with D tentatively TRBD2 (5 bases). V was cut by 0 bases and J by 6 bases, with 16 bases left in between. The CDR3 is made up of 15 amino acids. Germline CDR1 reads DFQATT; CDR2 reads SNEGSKA (reference sequence). This chain's CDR3 is CSARDFGEWLDTQYF. CDR3 in DNA: TGCAGTGCTAGAGATTTCGGGGAATGGCTGGATACGCAGTATTTT.

This clonotype was picked up many times. The chain recombines TRBV20-1 with TRBJ1-1, with TRBD1 as a possible D gene (5 bases). The CDR3 runs 15 residues. V was clipped by 6 bases and J by 2 bases, with 19 bases between them. Germline values: CDR1 DFQATT, CDR2 SNEGSKA (reference sequence). CDR3 sequence reads: CSATGSSRANTEAFF. CDR3 DNA sequence: TGCAGTGCGACCGGGTCATCCAGGGCAAACACTGAAGCTTTCTTT.

This clonotype came up many times. The chain joins TRBV7-8 to TRBJ2-7; D is uncertain. Germline V CDR1 and CDR2: SGHVS, FQNEAQ. Trimming took 5 bases from V and 1 from J, leaving 6 bases between them. The CDR3 loop spans 12 amino acids. The DNA for the CDR3 is TGTGCCAGCAGCCCTGGGTCCTACGAGCAGTACTTC. Translation gives CASSPGSYEQYF. Full variable domain (rest looked up from reference TRBV7-8 and TRBJ2-7): GAGVSQSPRYKVAKRGQDVALRCDPISGHVSLFWYQQALGQGPEFLTYFQNEAQLDKSGLPSDRFFAERPEGSVSTLKIQRTQQEDSAVYLCASSPGSYEQYFGPGTRLTVT.

The chain couples TRBV28 to TRBJ2-7; tentative D call: TRBD1 (6 bases). The V gene lost 5 bases and the J gene lost 4 bases, with 27 bases spanning the gap. The CDR3 covers 18 residues. Looked up from germline, CDR1 is MDHEN and CDR2 is SYDVKM. As DNA, the CDR3 is TGTGCCAGCAGTGGTTGGGGCATTCAGGGGACCCGAGAGTACGAGCAGTACTTC. This translates into CASSGWGIQGTREYEQYF.

This clonotype was counted at least ten times. The chain is built from TRBV5-5 and TRBJ2-1, with D possibly being TRBD1 or TRBD2 (5 bases each). This CDR3 has 14 residues. Trimming stripped 3 bases from V and 6 bases from J, with 13 bases between. The germline V gene encodes CDR1 SGHKS and CDR2 YYEKEE (reference sequence). DNA for the CDR3: TGTGCCAGCAGCTCTGGGACGTTTTCCAATGAGCAGTTCTTC. Protein product: CASSSGTFSNEQFF.

This clonotype has a count of ten or more. J is TRBJ2-2 and V is TRBV2; 7 bases agree with TRBD1. The length of the CDR3 is 15 residues. CDR1 is SNHLY and CDR2 is FYNNEI in the germline V gene. The V segment lost 3 bases and the J segment 6 bases; nucleotides outside the gene matches: 7. The CDR3 sequence: CASSDGQVSPGELFF. The CDR3, as DNA: TGTGCCAGCAGTGATGGACAGGTTTCGCCCGGGGAGCTGTTTTTT.

This clonotype showed up many times. This chain connects TRBV6-6 to TRBJ2-1, with D possibly being TRBD2 (5 bases). CDR1 and CDR2 (germline): MNHNY, SVGAGI (reference sequence). This CDR3 spans 13 amino acids. Between the trimmed V and J ends, which lost 3 bases and 7 bases, there was a span of 10 bases. CDR3 DNA: TGTGCCAGCAGTTATTACGGGGAGAATGAGCAGTTCTTC. Protein sequence: CASSYYGENEQFF.

In this sample, this clonotype turned up many times. V usage is TRBV20-1 and J usage is TRBJ2-7; TRBD1 matches at 8 bases. The CDR3 sequence is 16 residues long. Germline assignment: CDR1 DFQATT and CDR2 SNEGSKA (reference sequence). V was clipped by 3 bases and J by 0 bases; unmatched bases: 10. CDR3 sequence reads: CSARESSGQDSYEQYF. The CDR3 DNA is TGCAGTGCTAGGGAATCTTCGGGACAGGACTCCTACGAGCAGTACTTC.

Note on this clonotype: Given a much more abundant clone one base away, this may be a read error. The CDR3 here is CASSGQFYEQYF. As DNA, the CDR3 is TGTGCCAGCAGTGGACAGTTCTACGAGCAGTACTTC. V gene TRBV2 combines with J gene TRBJ2-7; perhaps TRBD1 as D (5 bases). Germline-derived CDR1 and CDR2 are SNHLY and FYNNEI. V was trimmed by 4 bases and J by 3 bases, leaving 7 bases between them. This CDR3 is 12 amino acids long.